Listed here are 12 T cell receptor beta chains from one sample, sequenced in a study of T cells in Graves' hyperthyroidism and ophthalmopathy. RNA transcripts gave rise to amplified TCR beta CDR3 regions. The HTBI primer set served for first-round RT-PCR of the TCR CDR3. Each CDR3 protein gets one entry after TCRdb re-called the multiplex PCR reads with MiXCR. The sample records more than 300,000 distinct CDR3 sequences, about 18% being singletons. Sequenced material: blood. These receptors all stem from a man aged 18 to 29 with Graves' ophthalmopathy.

The gene calls are TRBV12-3 or TRBV12-4 and TRBJ2-1; D gene unclear. V lost 7 bases, J lost 10 bases, and 14 bases lay in between. The length of the CDR3 is 12 residues. Written as DNA, the CDR3 is TGTGCCAGCACCCCAATGGGCGGAGAGCAGTTCTTC. Protein sequence: CASTPMGGEQFF.

This clonotype was seen once. The genes are TRBV25-1 and TRBJ1-5; D is unclear. Trimming cost V 3 bases and J 3 bases, with 9 bases left between them. This CDR3 region has 14 residues. Germline CDR1 is MGHDK and CDR2 is SYGVNS. The CDR3 coding sequence is TGTGCCAGCAGTGATACGGGGAACAATCAGCCCCAGCATTTT. The encoded protein is CASSDTGNNQPQHF.

The V gene is TRBV29-1, the J gene TRBJ1-5, with D tentatively TRBD1 (5 bases). The CDR3 contains 13 residues. V lost 3 bases and J 4 bases, leaving 10 bases between the germline ends. CDR1 is SQVTM and CDR2 is ANQGSEA in the germline V gene. CDR3 region: CSVEDGGNQPQHF. CDR3 sequence (DNA): TGCAGCGTTGAGGATGGGGGGAATCAGCCCCAGCATTTT.

This clonotype was found many times. The gene calls are TRBV5-1 and TRBJ1-6; 8 nucleotides line up with TRBD1. V trimming: 3 bases; J trimming: 7 bases; junction bases outside the gene matches: 3. The germline gives CDR1 SGHRS, CDR2 YFSETQ. The CDR3 consists of 14 residues. CDR3 in amino acids: CASSSGTGNSPLHF. The CDR3 DNA is TGCGCCAGCAGCTCGGGGACAGGCAATTCACCCCTCCACTTT.

This clonotype was picked up many times. This chain uses TRBV5-1 with TRBJ1-5; 7 nucleotides match TRBD1. Losses at the gene ends were 0 bases for V and 5 bases for J; bases not matched to a gene: 5. Germline V CDR1 and CDR2: SGHRS, YFSETQ. There are 15 residues in the CDR3. The CDR3 nucleotides read TGCGCCAGCAGCTTGGGGGACAGTTACTATCAGCCCCAGCATTTT. Its translation: CASSLGDSYYQPQHF.

Many counts were recorded for this clonotype. The J gene is TRBJ2-4, the V gene TRBV13; D possibly corresponds to TRBD1 (7 bases). The germline gives CDR1 PRHDT, CDR2 FYEKMQ (reference sequence). V was cut by 5 bases and J by 0 bases, with 11 bases left in between. The CDR3 spans 15 residues. CDR3 loop: CASSHQGGAKNIQYF. CDR3 bases: TGTGCCAGCAGCCATCAGGGGGGAGCCAAAAACATTCAGTACTTC.

This clonotype has a count of ten or more. This rearrangement joins TRBV11-2 to TRBJ1-2, with TRBD1 identical over 8 bases. The length of the CDR3 is 14 residues. Germline V gene sequence: CDR1 SGHAT, CDR2 FQNNGV. The V gene end was trimmed by 0 bases and the J gene end by 7 bases; junction bases not matched to a gene: 4. The CDR3, as DNA: TGTGCCAGCAGCTTAGATCAGGGGGCGCTTGGCTACACCTTC. It translates to CASSLDQGALGYTF.

This clonotype was picked up many times. The chain has TRBV24-1 and TRBJ2-3; TRBD2 agrees at 11 bases. The J segment lost 1 base and the V segment lost 3 bases, leaving 14 bases of the junction unmatched. The V gene's germline CDR1 is KGHDR and CDR2 SFDVKD. CDR3 length: 20 amino acids. CDR3 region: CATSDRAPTSLAGGTDTQYF. DNA for the CDR3: TGTGCCACCAGTGATCGAGCCCCAACCTCACTAGCGGGGGGCACAGATACGCAGTATTTT.

The J gene is TRBJ1-2, the V gene TRBV11-2; weak D call: TRBD1 (5 bases). V was clipped by 6 bases and J by 4 bases, with 15 bases between them. The length of the CDR3 is 14 residues. Per germline, CDR1 SGHAT and CDR2 FQNNGV. CDR3 nucleotides: TGTGCCAGCAGGACAAACCGGGACGTCTATGGCTACACCTTC. Residues: CASRTNRDVYGYTF. Full variable domain (outside the CDR3, taken from reference TRBV11-2 and TRBJ1-2): EAGVAQSPRYKIIEKRQSVAFWCNPISGHATLYWYQQILGQGPKLLIQFQNNGVVDDSQLPKDRFSAERLKGVDSTLKIQPAKLEDSAVYLCASRTNRDVYGYTFGSGTRLTVV.

This chain links TRBV6-1 with TRBJ2-6, with D unclear. The CDR3 extends over 15 amino acids. Looked up from germline, CDR1 is MNHNS and CDR2 is SASEGT. V was pared by 3 bases and J by 1 base, with 7 bases between. CDR3 DNA sequence: TGTGCCAGCAGTGACCACCGATCTGGGGCCAACGTCCTGACTTTC. Its protein is CASSDHRSGANVLTF.

This clonotype was observed at least ten times. This chain connects TRBV5-1 to TRBJ2-7; D may be TRBD1 (6 bases). Germline V lookup: CDR1 SGHRS, CDR2 YFSETQ. V lost 2 bases and J 3 bases, leaving 9 bases between the germline ends. The CDR3 totals 13 residues. CDR3 residues: CASSLTGFYEQYF. The CDR3 DNA reads as TGCGCCAGCAGCTTAACAGGGTTCTACGAGCAGTACTTC. The full variable domain, rest sourced from reference TRBV5-1 and TRBJ2-7, is KAGVTQTPRYLIKTRGQQVTLSCSPISGHRSVSWYQQTPGQGLQFLFEYFSETQRNKGNFPGRFSGRQFSNSRSEMNVSTLELGDSALYLCASSLTGFYEQYFGPGTRLTVT.

This chain's CDR3 is CATSRRGPLGGTDTQYF. Written as DNA, the CDR3 is TGTGCCACCAGTAGAAGGGGGCCTTTGGGGGGGACAGATACGCAGTATTTT. The V gene is TRBV24-1, the J gene TRBJ2-3; tentatively, D is TRBD1 or TRBD2 (7 bases each). The V gene's germline CDR1 is KGHDR and CDR2 SFDVKD. Trimming removed 6 bases at V and 3 bases at J, with 21 bases between. The CDR3 covers 17 residues.